Below, 25 T cell receptor beta chains from the same sample are listed, as sequenced in a study of CD4 T cells in relation to SARS-CoV-2 and coronaviruses. The unexposed donors gave CD4+ T cells in about 2011-2018, prior to COVID-19. CD4+ T cells were isolated from the cells after nine to eleven days of culture. Sequencing was performed with immunoSEQ multiplex PCR; in TCRdb, only in-frame clones are kept and a portion is missing. Of 16,000 or so clones listed, about 82% are singletons. No antigens are known for them. Sequencing was done on a sample of CD4+ T cells from PBMCs, cultured in vitro. The receptors stem from a human donor in good health.

CDR3 amino acids: CASSLTADRSNGYTF. CDR3 sequence (DNA): TGTGCCAGCAGCTTAACAGCGGACAGGTCGAATGGCTACACCTTC. This chain uses TRBV7-3 with TRBJ1-2; 7 nucleotides agree with TRBD1. The CDR3 runs to 15 residues. In germline, CDR1 is SGHTA, CDR2 FQGTGA. Losses at the gene ends were 0 bases for V and 6 bases for J; bases not matched to a gene: 7.

This chain joins TRBV7-8 and TRBJ2-7; D call uncertain. Trimming removed 7 bases from V and 2 bases from J, with 15 bases in between. Per germline, CDR1 SGHVS and CDR2 FQNEAQ. The CDR3 runs 14 residues. The chain's CDR3 is CASKSGHRTYEQYF. For the CDR3, the DNA is TGTGCCAGCAAGAGTGGGCACAGAACCTACGAGCAGTACTTC.

The genes are TRBV29-1 and TRBJ1-1; D possibly corresponds to TRBD1 (5 bases). CDR1 and CDR2 (germline): SQVTM, ANQGSEA. The V gene lost 6 bases and the J gene lost 3 bases, with 8 bases spanning the gap. CDR3 length: 11 amino acids. The CDR3 nucleotides are TGCAGCGTGGGGGGGTACACTGAAGCTTTCTTT. It is translated as CSVGGYTEAFF.

The V gene is TRBV2, the J gene TRBJ1-4; D is undetermined. From germline, CDR1 is SNHLY and CDR2 FYNNEI. The CDR3 consists of 13 residues. V was clipped by 4 bases and J by 5 bases, with 8 bases between them. The CDR3 loop is CASSVNKNEKLFF. CDR3 sequence (DNA): TGTGCCAGCAGTGTCAATAAAAATGAAAAACTGTTTTTT.

This rearrangement joins TRBV5-1 to TRBJ2-7; 9 bases line up with TRBD1. Germline V gene lookup returns CDR1 SGHRS and CDR2 YFSETQ. The V and J ends lost 4 bases and 4 bases, in that order; junction bases with no gene match: 9. The CDR3 runs to 15 residues. The CDR3: CASSVKQGALYEQYF. CDR3 nucleotide sequence: TGCGCCAGCAGCGTTAAACAGGGGGCTTTATACGAGCAGTACTTC.

CDR3 loop: CASSFSGRAFDTQYF. CDR3 DNA: TGCGCCAGCAGCTTTAGCGGGAGGGCCTTTGATACGCAGTATTTT. This sequence joins TRBV5-1 and TRBJ2-3; the match to TRBD2 covers 11 bases. Losses at the gene ends were 2 bases for V and 6 bases for J; bases not matched to a gene: 5. Germline V gives CDR1 SGHRS, CDR2 YFSETQ. The CDR3 sequence is 15 residues long.

This clone came up a few times. The chain links TRBV5-4 to TRBJ2-3; D gene ambiguous. CDR3 length equals 14 residues. Germline CDR1 reads SGHNT; CDR2 reads YYREEE (reference sequence). V was trimmed by 1 base and J by 4 bases, leaving 10 bases between them. The CDR3 DNA sequence: TGTGCCAGCAGCTTGTCCCTTGGGCCAGATACGCAGTATTTT. Translating gives CASSLSLGPDTQYF.

This rearrangement joins TRBV18 to TRBJ1-3; TRBD1 aligns across 7 bases. CDR3 size: 16 residues. The V gene's germline CDR1 is KGHSH and CDR2 LQKENI. The V segment lost 0 bases and the J segment 2 bases; nucleotides outside the gene matches: 4. For the CDR3, the DNA is TGTGCCAGCTCACCACCGGGGCAGGGGGCTGGAAACACCATATATTTT. Amino acid sequence: CASSPPGQGAGNTIYF. Full variable domain (missing parts from reference TRBV18 and TRBJ1-3): NAGVMQNPRHLVRRRGQEARLRCSPMKGHSHVYWYRQLPEEGLKFMVYLQKENIIDESGMPKERFSAEFPKEGPSILRIQQVVRGDSAAYFCASSPPGQGAGNTIYFGEGSWLTVV.

This rearrangement joins TRBV12-5 to TRBJ2-5, with a tentative D call TRBD2 (7 bases). CDR3 length: 15 residues. Trimming stripped 7 bases from V and 1 base from J, with 16 bases between. Germline V gives CDR1 LGHNT, CDR2 FRNRAP. The CDR3 protein is CASALRGEGQETQYF. Here the CDR3 DNA reads TGTGCTAGTGCCCTTAGGGGGGAGGGCCAAGAGACCCAGTACTTC.

The chain carries TRBV30 and TRBJ1-1; tentative D call: TRBD1 (5 bases). V gave up 0 bases and J gave up 1 base, with 6 bases separating them. The CDR3 length is 13 residues. Germline loops: CDR1 GTSNPN, CDR2 SVGIG (reference sequence). As DNA, the CDR3 is TGTGCCTGGAGTGTTGACAGGAACACTGAAGCTTTCTTT. Translated, it gives CAWSVDRNTEAFF.

The chain links TRBV7-9 to TRBJ2-3; D assignment may be TRBD1 or TRBD2 (6 bases each). The germline gives CDR1 SEHNR, CDR2 FQNEAQ (reference sequence). CDR3 length: 14 residues. V lost 6 bases to trimming and J lost 6 bases, with 16 bases between them. The DNA for the CDR3 is TGTGCCAGCAGTATTAGCGGAGGGGGGGATACGCAGTATTTT. This codes for CASSISGGGDTQYF.

This chain connects TRBV2 to TRBJ1-5, with 8 bases matching TRBD1. The CDR3 has 15 residues. Trimming cost V 6 bases and J 4 bases; bases outside gene matches: 8. CDR1 is SNHLY and CDR2 is FYNNEI in the germline V gene. CDR3 DNA sequence: TGTGCCAGCAGGCAAGGGGGACAGGTAAATCAGCCCCAGCATTTT. It codes for CASRQGGQVNQPQHF.

The chain combines TRBV18 with TRBJ1-5; D remains ambiguous. The CDR3 covers 13 residues. V lost 2 bases and J lost 5, with 7 bases in between. Germline-derived CDR1 and CDR2 are KGHSH and LQKENI. The DNA for the CDR3 is TGTGCCAGCTCACCAGATAGAGATCAGCCCCAGCATTTT. Encoded protein: CASSPDRDQPQHF.

V gene TRBV7-9 combines with J gene TRBJ2-5, with D perhaps matching TRBD2 (6 bases). The CDR3 is made up of 13 amino acids. Trimming removed 0 bases at V and 5 bases at J, with 7 bases between. Germline lookup yields CDR1 SEHNR and CDR2 FQNEAQ (reference sequence). The CDR3 nucleotides are TGTGCCAGCAGCTTAGCGGGACTGGAGACCCAGTACTTC. It codes for CASSLAGLETQYF.

V gene TRBV5-6 combines with J gene TRBJ2-1; D is perhaps TRBD2 (5 bases). V lost 1 base and J 12 bases, leaving 17 bases between the germline ends. The CDR3 has 14 residues. Germline lookup yields CDR1 SGHDT and CDR2 YYEEEE. The CDR3 coding sequence is TGTGCCAGCAGCTTGACTTCGGGATCTCGAAGGCAGTTCTTC. It translates to CASSLTSGSRRQFF.

CDR3 protein: CATIGQGRSYEQYF. The CDR3 nucleotides read TGTGCCACCATAGGACAGGGGAGGTCCTACGAGCAGTACTTC. The chain links TRBV7-9 to TRBJ2-7, with 9 bases aligning to TRBD1. Germline V gives CDR1 SEHNR, CDR2 FQNEAQ (reference sequence). The CDR3 has 14 amino acids. The trim removed 10 bases at V and 1 base at J, leaving 8 bases unmatched.

The chain links TRBV11-2 to TRBJ2-7, with D perhaps TRBD2 (5 bases). V was cut by 4 bases and J by 3 bases, with 16 bases left in between. The CDR3 covers 15 residues. Looked up from germline, CDR1 is SGHAT and CDR2 is FQNNGV. CDR3 in DNA: TGTGCCAGCAGCTACCCCTTGAAGGGAGACTACGAGCAGTACTTC. Protein product: CASSYPLKGDYEQYF. Full variable domain (remainder filled in from reference TRBV11-2 and TRBJ2-7): EAGVAQSPRYKIIEKRQSVAFWCNPISGHATLYWYQQILGQGPKLLIQFQNNGVVDDSQLPKDRFSAERLKGVDSTLKIQPAKLEDSAVYLCASSYPLKGDYEQYFGPGTRLTVT.

In its sample, this clone was seen a few times. The chain employs TRBV27 and TRBJ1-1; the D is unclear. The CDR3 spans 11 residues. Germline-derived CDR1 and CDR2 are MNHEY and SMNVEV (reference sequence). V lost 7 bases to trimming and J lost 3 bases, with 6 bases between them. CDR3 coding DNA: TGTGCCAGCAAACCGGACACTGAAGCTTTCTTT. It codes for CASKPDTEAFF.

A single count supports this clone. The rearrangement uses TRBV3-1 (or the pseudogene TRBV3-2) and TRBJ2-5, with TRBD2 matching 7 bases. The CDR3 runs to 12 residues. CDR1 is LGHDT and CDR2 is YNNKEL in the germline V gene (reference sequence). V gave up 6 bases and J gave up 4 bases; unmatched junction bases: 2. In nucleotides, the CDR3 is TGTGCCAGCAGGTCGGGGGGAGAGACCCAGTACTTC. This encodes CASRSGGETQYF.

V is TRBV2 and J is TRBJ1-1, with a weak D call TRBD1 (5 bases). The CDR3 runs to 14 residues. Germline CDR1 and CDR2: SNHLY and FYNNEI. V lost 5 bases and J lost 1, with 11 bases in between. The CDR3 is CASSLETGNTEAFF. Here the CDR3 DNA reads TGTGCCAGCAGTTTGGAAACAGGGAACACTGAAGCTTTCTTT.

The rearrangement uses TRBV19 and TRBJ1-6; D is uncertain. Per germline, CDR1 LNHDA and CDR2 SQIVND (reference sequence). This CDR3 has 15 amino acids. Trimming cost V 3 bases and J 10 bases, with 16 bases left between them. Here the CDR3 reads CASSISTGHHSPLHF. In DNA, the CDR3 is TGTGCCAGTAGTATTTCGACTGGGCATCACTCACCCCTCCACTTT. Full variable domain (remainder filled in from reference TRBV19 and TRBJ1-6): DGGITQSPKYLFRKEGQNVTLSCEQNLNHDAMYWYRQDPGQGLRLIYYSQIVNDFQKGDIAEGYSVSREKKESFPLTVTSAQKNPTAFYLCASSISTGHHSPLHFGNGTRLTVT.

The V and J genes are TRBV10-3 and TRBJ2-1; D possibly corresponds to TRBD1 (6 bases). The CDR3 has 18 amino acids. V gave up 4 bases and J gave up 3 bases, with 22 bases separating them. Germline V CDR1 and CDR2: ENHRY, SYGVKD. The CDR3 region is CAISGSYNQGPVYNEQFF. In nucleotides, the CDR3 is TGTGCCATCAGTGGCTCCTACAATCAGGGGCCGGTCTACAATGAGCAGTTCTTC.

This clone is labeled medium-sized. The rearrangement links TRBV6-5 to TRBJ1-5; perhaps TRBD1 as D (5 bases). The V gene lost 6 bases and the J gene lost 4 bases, with 7 bases spanning the gap. Germline V CDR1 and CDR2: MNHEY, SVGAGI. The CDR3 contains 12 residues. The CDR3 region is CASSRGNQPQHF. The CDR3 nucleotides are TGTGCCAGCAGCCGGGGGAATCAGCCCCAGCATTTT.

The chain combines TRBV19 with TRBJ1-1; 8 nucleotides agree with TRBD1. This CDR3 is 16 amino acids long. The germline V gene encodes CDR1 LNHDA and CDR2 SQIVND (reference sequence). With 5 bases clipped from V and 0 bases from J, the junction kept 8 bases outside the gene matches. DNA of the CDR3: TGTGCCAGTAGTCTCAGACAGGGGACCCTGAACACTGAAGCTTTCTTT. Its translation is CASSLRQGTLNTEAFF.

The chain is built from TRBV9 and TRBJ1-2; weak D call: TRBD1 (5 bases). The length of the CDR3 is 13 residues. CDR1 is SGDLS, CDR2 YYNGEE, per germline. V was trimmed by 4 bases and J by 4 bases, leaving 11 bases between them. The CDR3 DNA reads TGTGCCAGCAGCACCGGGACCGGCTATGGCTACACCTTC. Its translation: CASSTGTGYGYTF. Variable domain in full (rest from reference TRBV9 and TRBJ1-2): DSGVTQTPKHLITATGQRVTLRCSPRSGDLSVYWYQQSLDQGLQFLIQYYNGEERAKGNILERFSAQQFPDLHSELNLSSLELGDSALYFCASSTGTGYGYTFGSGTRLTVV.